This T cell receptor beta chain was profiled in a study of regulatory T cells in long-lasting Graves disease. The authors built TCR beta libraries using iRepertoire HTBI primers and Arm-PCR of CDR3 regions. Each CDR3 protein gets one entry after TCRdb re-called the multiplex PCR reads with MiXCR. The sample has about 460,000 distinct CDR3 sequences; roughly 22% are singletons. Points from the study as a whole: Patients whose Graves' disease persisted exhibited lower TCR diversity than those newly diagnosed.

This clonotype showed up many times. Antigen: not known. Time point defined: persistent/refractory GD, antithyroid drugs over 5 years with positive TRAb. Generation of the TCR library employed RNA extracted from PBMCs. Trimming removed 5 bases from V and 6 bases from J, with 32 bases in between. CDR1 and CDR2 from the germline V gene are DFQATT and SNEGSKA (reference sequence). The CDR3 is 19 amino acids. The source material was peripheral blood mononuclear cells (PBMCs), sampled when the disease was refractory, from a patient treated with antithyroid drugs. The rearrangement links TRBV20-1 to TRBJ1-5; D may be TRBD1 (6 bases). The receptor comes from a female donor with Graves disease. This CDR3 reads CSALNRTAKVLSNGQPQHF. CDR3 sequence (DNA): TGCAGTGCTTTGAACCGGACAGCCAAGGTGCTCAGCAATGGTCAGCCCCAGCATTTT.